This T cell receptor (beta chain) was observed in a study of CD8 T cells in ankylosing spondylitis. Whole-study findings and limits: In synovial fluid and blood from reactive arthritis, some motif variants were previously reported. A motif in TCR beta, a set of eight or nine highly homologous variants, appeared characteristic of ankylosing spondylitis blood.

In its sample, this clonotype was seen many times. The antigen is undetermined. This CDR3 region has 13 residues. Trimming pared 2 bases from V and 4 bases from J, leaving 3 bases between. Germline loops: CDR1 MNHEY, CDR2 SMNVEV (reference sequence). Making use of molecular barcodes, quantitative 5'-RACE generated TCR beta libraries. MiXCR was run by TCRdb on the 5' RACE reads, yielding one entry per CDR3 protein. The sample has tens of thousands of distinct CDR3 sequences, around 8.3% seen once. The chain joins TRBV27 to TRBJ2-6; no firm D call. Source material: blood, either unsorted or a sorted T cell fraction (not recorded which). The receptor was isolated from a male donor with ankylosing spondylitis. DNA of the CDR3: TGTGCCAGCAGTTTAATCGGGGCCAACGTCCTGACTTTC. It is translated as CASSLIGANVLTF.